The 14 T cell receptor beta chains in this list originate from one sample, sequenced in a study of T-cell reconstitution after alpha-beta-depleted transplantation in children. Preparing the TCRbeta library involved the use of unique molecular identifiers. Each CDR3 protein gets one entry after TCRdb re-called the PCR reads with MiXCR. The profile shows about 440,000 distinct CDR3 sequences, over 40% of them singletons. The input for sequencing was PBMCs, taken before TCRalphabeta/CD19-depleted stem cell transplant. The receptors originated from a girl aged 2-10 years with aplastic anemia, due to receive a stem cell transplant.

In regard to this clonotype: Possible read error: a much larger clone is one base away. The chain employs TRBV4-1 and TRBJ2-1; no clear D gene. CDR3 length: 16 amino acids. Trimming pared 5 bases from V and 0 bases from J, leaving 14 bases between. CDR1 MGHRA and CDR2 YSYEKL come from the germline V gene. CDR3 sequence reads: CASSKSPLSSYNEQFF. The CDR3 DNA is TGCGCCAGCAGCAAAAGCCCCCTCAGCTCCTACAATGAGCAGTTCTTC.

In DNA, the CDR3 is TGTGCCAGCAGCGGGGGACTCTCCCGCACAGATACGCAGTATTTT. This gives the protein CASSGGLSRTDTQYF. This chain uses TRBV3-1 with TRBJ2-3; possible D gene TRBD2, 6 bases. Per the germline V gene, CDR1 is LGHDT and CDR2 is YNNKEL (reference sequence). V shed 5 bases and J shed 1 base, with 13 bases lying between them. This CDR3 has 15 residues.

This clonotype was detected many times. The chain carries TRBV20-1 and TRBJ2-5; unclear D gene. The germline V gene has CDR1 DFQATT and CDR2 SNEGSKA (reference sequence). The CDR3 spans 12 residues. Trimming stripped 6 bases from V and 0 bases from J, with 8 bases between. In DNA form, the CDR3 reads TGCAGTGCCCCAAAGAACCAAGAGACCCAGTACTTC. This encodes CSAPKNQETQYF.

In its sample, this clonotype was seen many times. One junction end disagrees with the germline gene, perhaps due to a read error. This rearrangement joins TRBV5-1 to TRBJ1-2; D is undetermined. This CDR3 is built from 13 residues. Germline CDR1 reads SGHRS; CDR2 reads YFSETQ. CDR3 sequence reads: CASSLGRDYGYTF. CDR3 coding DNA: TGTGCCAGCAGTTTAGGGCGCGACTATGGCTACACCTTC.

At least ten counts were recorded for this clonotype. The genes are TRBV11-2 and TRBJ2-5; TRBD1 matches at 7 bases. The CDR3 has 18 residues. J gave up 4 bases and V 3 bases, and 17 bases lay outside the gene matches. Germline CDR1 SGHAT, CDR2 FQNNGV. The CDR3 coding sequence is TGTGCCAGCAGCTTCCGCCTCCAAAAACAGGGGCGAGGAGAGACCCAGTACTTC. It encodes CASSFRLQKQGRGETQYF.

V usage is TRBV6-6 and J usage is TRBJ1-2, with D tentatively TRBD1 (6 bases). The CDR3 consists of 12 residues. With 6 bases removed from V and 7 bases from J, the gap between germline ends came to 12 bases. Germline CDR1 MNHNY, CDR2 SVGAGI (reference sequence). CDR3 in DNA: TGTGCCAGCAGATGGGGGGCGACTGGCTACACCTTC. This encodes CASRWGATGYTF.

This clonotype was seen ten or more times. The chain is built from TRBV9 and TRBJ2-2; 15 nucleotides match TRBD2. V lost 5 bases, J lost 3 bases, and 8 bases stayed unmatched. CDR1 is SGDLS and CDR2 is YYNGEE in the germline V gene. CDR3 length: 18 amino acids. CDR3 DNA: TGTGCCAGCAGTCGTGGACTAGCGGGAGGGGACTACACCGGGGAGCTGTTTTTT. It translates to CASSRGLAGGDYTGELFF.

This clonotype appeared many times. V is TRBV24-1 and J is TRBJ2-5; D is possibly TRBD2 (6 bases). Germline V gives CDR1 KGHDR, CDR2 SFDVKD. V dropped 3 bases and J dropped 5 bases, with 12 bases sitting between them. The CDR3 spans 14 residues. CDR3 sequence (DNA): TGTGCCACCAGTGATATCGGAGGGATGGAGACCCAGTACTTC. Translation gives CATSDIGGMETQYF.

The chain is built from TRBV20-1 and TRBJ2-5; TRBD2 is a possible D gene (5 bases). Germline assignment: CDR1 DFQATT and CDR2 SNEGSKA (reference sequence). The CDR3 contains 18 residues. The V end was cut by 0 bases, the J end by 7 bases, with 27 bases between. The CDR3 coding sequence is TGCAGTGCTAGAGATCTGTCTCGCACGGTTGGGAGACGGGGGACCCAGTACTTC. Amino acid sequence: CSARDLSRTVGRRGTQYF.

This clonotype was seen at least ten times. The CDR3 reads CSASPGGRGNTIYF. The CDR3 coding sequence is TGCAGTGCTAGTCCAGGGGGAAGAGGAAACACCATATATTTT. The chain is built from TRBV20-1 and TRBJ1-3, with 7 bases identical to TRBD1. The germline V gene encodes CDR1 DFQATT and CDR2 SNEGSKA (reference sequence). Unmatched junction bases numbered 6, after V lost 3 bases and J lost 4 bases. The CDR3 sequence is 14 residues long.

This clonotype was detected only a few times. The rearrangement links TRBV20-1 to TRBJ2-4; tentative D call: TRBD2 (6 bases). Germline CDR1 reads DFQATT; CDR2 reads SNEGSKA (reference sequence). The V and J ends lost 2 bases and 1 base respectively, with 6 bases between them. This CDR3 comprises 13 residues. CDR3 sequence reads: CSARLAAKNIQYF. The DNA for the CDR3 is TGCAGTGCTAGACTAGCGGCCAAAAACATTCAGTACTTC.

This clonotype was recorded at least ten times. The chain uses TRBV12-5 and TRBJ1-5, with TRBD1 matching over 11 bases. CDR1 is LGHNT and CDR2 is FRNRAP in the germline V gene. The CDR3 is 13 amino acids. Trimming removed 11 bases from V and 4 bases from J; junction bases left unmatched: 4. The CDR3 protein is CASGQGGNQPQHF. Here the CDR3 DNA reads TGTGCTTCGGGACAGGGGGGAAATCAGCCCCAGCATTTT.

About this clonotype: The junction departs from germline at one end; a sequencing error may be responsible. This chain joins TRBV7-7 and TRBJ2-6; TRBD1 is a possible D gene (5 bases). The CDR3 runs 18 residues. Germline V CDR1 and CDR2: SSHAT, FNYEAQ (reference sequence). CDR3 loop: CASSLVQVNSSGANVLTF. In nucleotides, the CDR3 is TGTGCTAGCAGCTTAGTACAGGTTAATTCCTCTGGGGCCAACGTCCTGACTTTC.

The gene calls are TRBV6-1 and TRBJ1-2; D not resolved. Germline V gene sequence: CDR1 MNHNS, CDR2 SASEGT. The CDR3 length is 13 residues. V was trimmed by 5 bases and J by 2 bases, leaving 9 bases between them. CDR3 in DNA: TGTGCCAGCAGTCGTACAGAGAACTATGGCTACACCTTC. The encoded protein is CASSRTENYGYTF.